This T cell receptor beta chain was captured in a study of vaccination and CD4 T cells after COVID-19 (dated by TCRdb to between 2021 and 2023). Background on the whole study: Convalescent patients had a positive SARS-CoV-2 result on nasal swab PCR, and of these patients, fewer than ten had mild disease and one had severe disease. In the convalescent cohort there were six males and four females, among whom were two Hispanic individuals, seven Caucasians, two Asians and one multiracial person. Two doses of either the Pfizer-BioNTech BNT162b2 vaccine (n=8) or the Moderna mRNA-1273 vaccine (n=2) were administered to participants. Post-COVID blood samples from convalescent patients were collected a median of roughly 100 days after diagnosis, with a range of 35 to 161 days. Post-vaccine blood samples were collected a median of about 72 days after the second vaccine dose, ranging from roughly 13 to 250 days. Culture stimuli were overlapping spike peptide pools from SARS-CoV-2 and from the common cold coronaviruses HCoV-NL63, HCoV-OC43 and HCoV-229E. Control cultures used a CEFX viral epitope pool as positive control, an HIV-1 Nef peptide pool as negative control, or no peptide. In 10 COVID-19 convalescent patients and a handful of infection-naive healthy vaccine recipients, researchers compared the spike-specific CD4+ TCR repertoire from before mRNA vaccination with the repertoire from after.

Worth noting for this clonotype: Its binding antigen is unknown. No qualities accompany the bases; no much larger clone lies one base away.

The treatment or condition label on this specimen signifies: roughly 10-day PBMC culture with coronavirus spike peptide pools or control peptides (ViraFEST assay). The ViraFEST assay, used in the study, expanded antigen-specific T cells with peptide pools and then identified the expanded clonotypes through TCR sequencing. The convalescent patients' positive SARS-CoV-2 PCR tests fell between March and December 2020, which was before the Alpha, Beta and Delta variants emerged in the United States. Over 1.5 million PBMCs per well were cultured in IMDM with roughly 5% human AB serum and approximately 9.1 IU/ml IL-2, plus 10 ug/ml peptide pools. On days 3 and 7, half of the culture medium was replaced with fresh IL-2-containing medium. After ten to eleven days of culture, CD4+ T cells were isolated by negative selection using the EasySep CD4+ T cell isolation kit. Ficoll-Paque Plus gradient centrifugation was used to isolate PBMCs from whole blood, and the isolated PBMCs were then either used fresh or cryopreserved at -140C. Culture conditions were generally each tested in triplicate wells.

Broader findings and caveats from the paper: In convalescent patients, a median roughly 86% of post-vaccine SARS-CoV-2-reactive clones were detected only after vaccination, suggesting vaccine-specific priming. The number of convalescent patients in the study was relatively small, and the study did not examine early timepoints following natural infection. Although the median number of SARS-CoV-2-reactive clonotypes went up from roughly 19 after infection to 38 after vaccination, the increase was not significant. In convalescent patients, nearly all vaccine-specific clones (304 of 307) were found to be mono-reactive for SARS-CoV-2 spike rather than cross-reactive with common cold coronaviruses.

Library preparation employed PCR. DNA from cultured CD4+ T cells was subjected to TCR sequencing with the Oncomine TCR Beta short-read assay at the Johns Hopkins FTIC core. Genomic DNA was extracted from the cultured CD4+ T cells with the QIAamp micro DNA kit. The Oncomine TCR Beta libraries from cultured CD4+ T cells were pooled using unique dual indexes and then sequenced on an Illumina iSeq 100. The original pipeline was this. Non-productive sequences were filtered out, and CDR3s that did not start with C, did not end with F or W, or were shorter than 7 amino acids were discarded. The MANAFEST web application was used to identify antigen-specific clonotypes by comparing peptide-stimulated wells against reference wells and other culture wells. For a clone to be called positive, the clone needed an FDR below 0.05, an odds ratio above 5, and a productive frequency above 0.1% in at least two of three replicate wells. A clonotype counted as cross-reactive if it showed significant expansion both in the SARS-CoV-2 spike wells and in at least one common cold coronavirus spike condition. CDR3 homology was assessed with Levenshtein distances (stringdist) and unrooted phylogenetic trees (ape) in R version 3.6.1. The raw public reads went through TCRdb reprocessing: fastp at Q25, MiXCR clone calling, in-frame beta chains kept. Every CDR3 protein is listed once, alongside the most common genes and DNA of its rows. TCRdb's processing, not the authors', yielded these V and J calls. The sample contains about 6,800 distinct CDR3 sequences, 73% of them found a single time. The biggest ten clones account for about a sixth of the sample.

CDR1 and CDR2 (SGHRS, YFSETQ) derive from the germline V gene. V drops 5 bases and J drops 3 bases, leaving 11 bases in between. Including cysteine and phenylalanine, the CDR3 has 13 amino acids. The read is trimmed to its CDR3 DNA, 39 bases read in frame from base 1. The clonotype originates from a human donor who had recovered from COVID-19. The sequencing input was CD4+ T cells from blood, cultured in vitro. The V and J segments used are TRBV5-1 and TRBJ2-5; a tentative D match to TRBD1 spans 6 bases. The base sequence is TGCGCCAGCAGTTTACAGGGAGAAGAGACCCAGTACTTC. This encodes CASSLQGEETQYF.